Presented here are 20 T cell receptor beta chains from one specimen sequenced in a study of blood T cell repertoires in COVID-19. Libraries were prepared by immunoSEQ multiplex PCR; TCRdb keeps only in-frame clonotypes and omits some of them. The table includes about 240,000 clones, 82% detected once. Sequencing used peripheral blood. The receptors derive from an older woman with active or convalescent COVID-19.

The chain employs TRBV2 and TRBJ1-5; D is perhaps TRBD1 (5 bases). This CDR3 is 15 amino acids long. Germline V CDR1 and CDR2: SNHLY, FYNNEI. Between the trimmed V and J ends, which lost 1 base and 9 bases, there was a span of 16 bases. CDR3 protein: CASSEEGGAGGPQHF. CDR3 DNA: TGTGCCAGCAGTGAAGAGGGAGGGGCCGGCGGGCCCCAGCATTTT.

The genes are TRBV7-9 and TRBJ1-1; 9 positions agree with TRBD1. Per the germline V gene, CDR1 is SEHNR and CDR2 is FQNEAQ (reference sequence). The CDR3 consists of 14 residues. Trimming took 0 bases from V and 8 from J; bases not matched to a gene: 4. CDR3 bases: TGTGCCAGCAGCTTAGCGAGGACAGGGGACGAAGCTTTCTTT. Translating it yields CASSLARTGDEAFF.

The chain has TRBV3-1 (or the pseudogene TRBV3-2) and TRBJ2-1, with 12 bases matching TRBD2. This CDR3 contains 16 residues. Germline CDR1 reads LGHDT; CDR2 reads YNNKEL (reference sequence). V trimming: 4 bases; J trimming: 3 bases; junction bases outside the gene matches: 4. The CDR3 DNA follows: TGTGCCAGCAGCCTACGACTAGCGGGGGTCTACAATGAGCAGTTCTTC. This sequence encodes CASSLRLAGVYNEQFF.

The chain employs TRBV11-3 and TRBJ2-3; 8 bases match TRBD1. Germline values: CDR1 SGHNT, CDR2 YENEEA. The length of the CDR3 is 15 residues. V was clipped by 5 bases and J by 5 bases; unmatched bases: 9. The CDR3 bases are TGTGCCAGCAGCCCAGACGGGACAGGCAAAGATACGCAGTATTTT. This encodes CASSPDGTGKDTQYF.

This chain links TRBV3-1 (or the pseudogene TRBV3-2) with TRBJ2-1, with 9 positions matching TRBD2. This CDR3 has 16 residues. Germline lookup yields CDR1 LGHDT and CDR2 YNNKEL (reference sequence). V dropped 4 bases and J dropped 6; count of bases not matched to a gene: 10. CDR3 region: CASSPPARGGVNEQFF. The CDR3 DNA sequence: TGTGCCAGCAGCCCACCCGCGCGGGGGGGCGTCAATGAGCAGTTCTTC.

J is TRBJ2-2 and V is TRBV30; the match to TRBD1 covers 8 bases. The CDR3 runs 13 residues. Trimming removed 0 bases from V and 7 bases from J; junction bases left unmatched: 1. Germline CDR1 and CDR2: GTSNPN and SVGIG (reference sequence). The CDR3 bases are TGTGCCTGGAGTGTAGACAGGGGCGGGGAGCTGTTTTTT. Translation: CAWSVDRGGELFF. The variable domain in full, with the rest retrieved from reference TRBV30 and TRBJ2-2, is SQTIHQWPATLVQPVGSPLSLECTVEGTSNPNLYWYRQAAGRGLQLLFYSVGIGQISSEVPQNLSASRPQDRQFILSSKKLLLSDSGFYLCAWSVDRGGELFFGEGSRLTVL.

CDR3 DNA sequence: TGCGCCAGCAGCCAACCTGGGCAGGGGGCCCATGGCTACACCTTC. This codes for CASSQPGQGAHGYTF. The chain carries TRBV4-3 and TRBJ1-2, with TRBD1 matching over 8 bases. Germline lookup yields CDR1 LGHNA and CDR2 YSLEER. This CDR3 is 15 amino acids long. Trimming removed 2 bases from V and 6 bases from J; junction bases left unmatched: 8.

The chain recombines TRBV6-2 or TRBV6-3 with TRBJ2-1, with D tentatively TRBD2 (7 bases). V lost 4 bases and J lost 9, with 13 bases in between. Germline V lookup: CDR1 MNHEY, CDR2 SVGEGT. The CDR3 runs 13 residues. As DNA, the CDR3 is TGTGCCAGCAGTTTAAGGGGGGGCCGTGAGCAGTTCTTC. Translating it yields CASSLRGGREQFF.

The CDR3 reads CASSLTLPGQNTEAFF. CDR3 nucleotides: TGTGCCAGCTCACTTACCCTTCCGGGACAGAACACTGAAGCTTTCTTT. V and J are TRBV18 and TRBJ1-1; weak D call: TRBD1 (6 bases). Germline CDR1 and CDR2: KGHSH and LQKENI. The ends were cut back, 4 bases at V and 1 base at J, with 16 bases in the middle. The CDR3 has 16 residues.

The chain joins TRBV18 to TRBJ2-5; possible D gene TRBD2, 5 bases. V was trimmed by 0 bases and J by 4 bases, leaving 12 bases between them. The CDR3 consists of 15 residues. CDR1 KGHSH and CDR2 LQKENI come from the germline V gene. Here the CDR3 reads CASSPPSGFGETQYF. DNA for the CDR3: TGTGCCAGCTCACCACCGTCGGGGTTCGGAGAGACCCAGTACTTC.

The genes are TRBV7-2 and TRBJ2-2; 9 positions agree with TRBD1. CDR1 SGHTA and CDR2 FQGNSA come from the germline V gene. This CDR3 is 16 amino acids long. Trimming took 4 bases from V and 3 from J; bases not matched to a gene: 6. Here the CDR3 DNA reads TGTGCCAGCAGCTCGGGACAGGGTTGGGACACCGGGGAGCTGTTTTTT. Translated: CASSSGQGWDTGELFF.

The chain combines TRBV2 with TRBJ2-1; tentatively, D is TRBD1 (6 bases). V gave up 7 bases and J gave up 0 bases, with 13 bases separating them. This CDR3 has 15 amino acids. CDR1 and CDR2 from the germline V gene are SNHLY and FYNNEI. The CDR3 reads CASTIGGVSYNEQFF. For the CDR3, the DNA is TGTGCCAGCACCATAGGGGGAGTCTCCTACAATGAGCAGTTCTTC.

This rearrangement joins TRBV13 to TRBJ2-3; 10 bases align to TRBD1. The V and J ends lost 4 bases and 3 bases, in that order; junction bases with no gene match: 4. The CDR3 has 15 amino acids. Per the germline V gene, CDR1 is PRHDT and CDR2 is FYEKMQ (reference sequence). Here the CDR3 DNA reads TGTGCCAGCAGCTGGACGGGACAGGGGACAGATACGCAGTATTTT. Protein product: CASSWTGQGTDTQYF.

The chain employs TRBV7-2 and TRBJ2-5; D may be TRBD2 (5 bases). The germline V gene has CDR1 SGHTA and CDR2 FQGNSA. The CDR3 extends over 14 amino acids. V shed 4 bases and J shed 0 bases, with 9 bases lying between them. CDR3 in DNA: TGTGCCAGCAGCTATGGACTGCACCAAGAGACCCAGTACTTC. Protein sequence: CASSYGLHQETQYF.

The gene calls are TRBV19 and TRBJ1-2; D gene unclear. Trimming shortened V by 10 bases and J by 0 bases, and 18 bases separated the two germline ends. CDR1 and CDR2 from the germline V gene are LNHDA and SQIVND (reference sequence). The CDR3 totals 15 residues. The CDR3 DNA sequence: TGTGCCACCCATCAACCGTCTCGAGCTAACTATGGCTACACCTTC. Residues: CATHQPSRANYGYTF.

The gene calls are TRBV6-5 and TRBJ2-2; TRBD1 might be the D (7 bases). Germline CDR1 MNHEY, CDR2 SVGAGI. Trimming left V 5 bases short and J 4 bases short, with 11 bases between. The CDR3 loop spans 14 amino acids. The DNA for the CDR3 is TGTGCCAGCAGTCGCGGGACAGCCACCGGGGAGCTGTTTTTT. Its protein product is CASSRGTATGELFF.

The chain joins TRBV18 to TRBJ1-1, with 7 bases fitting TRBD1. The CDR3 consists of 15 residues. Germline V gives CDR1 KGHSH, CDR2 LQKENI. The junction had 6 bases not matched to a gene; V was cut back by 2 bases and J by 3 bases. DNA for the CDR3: TGTGCCAGCTCACCAGACGCAGGGGGAGACACTGAAGCTTTCTTT. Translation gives CASSPDAGGDTEAFF.

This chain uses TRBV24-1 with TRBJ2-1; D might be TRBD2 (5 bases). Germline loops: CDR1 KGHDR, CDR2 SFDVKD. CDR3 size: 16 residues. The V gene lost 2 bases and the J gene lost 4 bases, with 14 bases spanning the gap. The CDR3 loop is CATSDSLSGVYNEQFF. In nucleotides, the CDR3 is TGTGCCACCAGTGATTCCCTATCCGGGGTGTACAATGAGCAGTTCTTC.

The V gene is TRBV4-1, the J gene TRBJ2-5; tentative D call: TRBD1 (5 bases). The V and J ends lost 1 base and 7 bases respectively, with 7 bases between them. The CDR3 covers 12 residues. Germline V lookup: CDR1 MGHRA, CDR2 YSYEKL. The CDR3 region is CASSQAQGTQYF. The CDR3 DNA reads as TGCGCCAGCAGCCAAGCGCAGGGGACCCAGTACTTC.

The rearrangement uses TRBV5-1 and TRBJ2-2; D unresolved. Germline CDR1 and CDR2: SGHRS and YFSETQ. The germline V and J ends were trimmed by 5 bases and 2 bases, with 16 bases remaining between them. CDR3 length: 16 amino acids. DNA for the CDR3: TGCGCCAGCAGTTCCCCCCTCGGGTCTAACACCGGGGAGCTGTTTTTT. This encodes CASSSPLGSNTGELFF.